This TCR beta chain was recovered during a study of vaccination and CD4 T cells after COVID-19. About the study: Cells received overlapping spike peptides from SARS-CoV-2, HCoV-NL63, HCoV-OC43 and HCoV-229E as stimulation. General observations from the study: Researchers report that 304 of 307 vaccine-specific clones in convalescent patients proved spike mono-reactive.

This clonotype showed up just once. Its cognate antigen is unknown. Treatment: approximately nine-day PBMC culture with coronavirus spike peptide pools or control peptides (ViraFEST assay). Researchers used the Oncomine TCR Beta short-read assay to sequence DNA from cultured CD4+ T cells. TCRdb analysed the PCR reads with MiXCR anew, one entry per CDR3 protein. The sample lists around 21,000 distinct CDR3 sequences; roughly 51% were seen once. This CDR3 is 13 amino acids long. Germline V gene lookup returns CDR1 ENHRY and CDR2 SYGVKD. V lost 5 bases and J lost 7, with 9 bases in between. Input material: CD4+ T cells from blood, cultured in vitro. The sequence derives from a human donor who had recovered from COVID-19. V gene TRBV10-3 combines with J gene TRBJ1-6; no firm D call. In DNA form, the CDR3 reads TGTGCCATCAGTCCTTCGATGAATTCACCCCTCCACTTT. Its translation is CAISPSMNSPLHF.